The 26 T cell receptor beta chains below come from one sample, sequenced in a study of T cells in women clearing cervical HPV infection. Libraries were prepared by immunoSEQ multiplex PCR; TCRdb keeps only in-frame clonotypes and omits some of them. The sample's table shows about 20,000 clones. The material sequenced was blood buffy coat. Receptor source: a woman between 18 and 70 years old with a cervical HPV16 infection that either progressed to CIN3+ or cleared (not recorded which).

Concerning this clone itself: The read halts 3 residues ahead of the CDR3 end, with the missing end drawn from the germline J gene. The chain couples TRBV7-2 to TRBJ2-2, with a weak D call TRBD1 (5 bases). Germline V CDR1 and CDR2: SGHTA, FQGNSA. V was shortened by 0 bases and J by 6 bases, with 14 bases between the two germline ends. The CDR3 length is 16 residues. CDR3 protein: CASSLARGRAAGELFF. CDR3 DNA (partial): TGTGCCAGCAGCTTAGCGCGTGGCAGGGCTGCCGGGGAG.

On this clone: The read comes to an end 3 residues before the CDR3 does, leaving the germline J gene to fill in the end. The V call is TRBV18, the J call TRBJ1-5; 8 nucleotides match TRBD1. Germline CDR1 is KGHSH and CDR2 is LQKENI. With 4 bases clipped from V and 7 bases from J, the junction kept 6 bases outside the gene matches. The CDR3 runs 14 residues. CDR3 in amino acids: CASSQGQGGQPQHF. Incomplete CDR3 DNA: TGTGCCAGCTCACAAGGACAGGGCGGGCAGCCC.

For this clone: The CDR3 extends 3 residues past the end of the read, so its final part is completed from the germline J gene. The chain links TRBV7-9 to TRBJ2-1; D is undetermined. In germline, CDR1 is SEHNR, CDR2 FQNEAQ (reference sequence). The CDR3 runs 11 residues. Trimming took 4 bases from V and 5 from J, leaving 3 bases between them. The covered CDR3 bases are TGTGCCAGCAGCTCTGACAATGAG. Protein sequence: CASSSDNE. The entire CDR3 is CASSSDNEQFF. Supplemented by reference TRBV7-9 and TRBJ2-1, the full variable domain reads DTGVSQNPRHKITKRGQNVTFRCDPISEHNRLYWYRQTLGQGPEFLTYFQNEAQLEKSRLLSDRFSAERPKGSFSTLEIQRTEQGDSAMYLCASSSDNEQFFGPGTRLTVL.

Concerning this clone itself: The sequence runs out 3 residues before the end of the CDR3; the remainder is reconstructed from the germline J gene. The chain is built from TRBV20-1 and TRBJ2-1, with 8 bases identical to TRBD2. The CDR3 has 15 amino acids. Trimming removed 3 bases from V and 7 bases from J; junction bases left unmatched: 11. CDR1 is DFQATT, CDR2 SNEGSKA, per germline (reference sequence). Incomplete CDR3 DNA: TGCAGTGCTAGCCAGGGACTAGGCAGCCTTAATGAG. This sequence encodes CSASQGLGSLNE. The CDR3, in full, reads CSASQGLGSLNEQFF.

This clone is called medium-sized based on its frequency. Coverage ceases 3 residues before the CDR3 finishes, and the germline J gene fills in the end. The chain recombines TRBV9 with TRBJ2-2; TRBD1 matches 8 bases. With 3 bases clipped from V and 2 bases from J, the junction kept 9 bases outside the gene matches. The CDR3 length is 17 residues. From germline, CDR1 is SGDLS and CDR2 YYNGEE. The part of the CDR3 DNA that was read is TGTGCCAGCAGCGAGGGGATTGACAGGGGAAACACCGGGGAG. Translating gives CASSEGIDRGNTGE. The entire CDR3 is CASSEGIDRGNTGELFF.

CDR3 DNA (partial): TGTGCCATCAGGAAAGGGACAGGGGACAAA. Its translation: CAIRKGTGDK. The whole CDR3 reads CAIRKGTGDKLFF. This chain joins TRBV10-3 and TRBJ1-4; 10 bases match TRBD1. The CDR3 end lies 3 residues beyond the end of the read and is filled in from the germline J gene. CDR3 size: 13 residues. Per the germline V gene, CDR1 is ENHRY and CDR2 is SYGVKD.

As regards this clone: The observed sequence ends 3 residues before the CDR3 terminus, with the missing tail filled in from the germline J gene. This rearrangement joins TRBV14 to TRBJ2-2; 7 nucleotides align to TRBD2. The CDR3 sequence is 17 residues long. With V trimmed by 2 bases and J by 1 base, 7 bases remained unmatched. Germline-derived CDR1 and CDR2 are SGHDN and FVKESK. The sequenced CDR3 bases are TGTGCCAGCAGCCAATACCTGGGACTACAGAACACCGGGGAG. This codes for CASSQYLGLQNTGE. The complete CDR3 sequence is CASSQYLGLQNTGELFF. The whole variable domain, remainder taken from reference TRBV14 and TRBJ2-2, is EAGVTQFPSHSVIEKGQTVTLRCDPISGHDNLYWYRRVMGKEIKFLLHFVKESKQDESGMPNNRFLAERTGGTYSTLKVQPAELEDSGVYFCASSQYLGLQNTGELFFGEGSRLTVL.

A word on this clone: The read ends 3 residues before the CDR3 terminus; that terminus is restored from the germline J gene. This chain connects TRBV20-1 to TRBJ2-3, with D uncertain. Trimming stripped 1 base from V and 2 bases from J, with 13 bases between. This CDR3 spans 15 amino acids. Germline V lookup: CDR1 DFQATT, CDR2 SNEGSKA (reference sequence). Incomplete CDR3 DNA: TGCAGTGCTAGAGTGCGGCTGCCCTACACAGATACG. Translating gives CSARVRLPYTDT. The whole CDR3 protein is CSARVRLPYTDTQYF.

CDR3: CARSLAGTGDNEQFF. The CDR3 DNA, read in part, is TGTGCCAGAAGCTTGGCTGGGACAGGGGACAATGAG. The chain couples TRBV5-3 to TRBJ2-1, with TRBD1 matching 10 bases. The read terminates 3 residues before the CDR3 end, so the remaining end is supplied by the germline J gene. TRBV5-3 is reported as an ORF; its role is uncertain. V trimming: 0 bases; J trimming: 5 bases; junction bases outside the gene matches: 2. The CDR3 totals 15 residues.

The CDR3 sequence: CASSLQGTATEAFF. The sequenced part of the CDR3 DNA is TGCGCCAGCAGCTTACAGGGTACAGCCACTGAA. The chain employs TRBV5-1 and TRBJ1-1, with D maybe TRBD1 (6 bases). Read coverage stops 3 residues before the CDR3 terminus; the germline J gene supplies the remainder. The CDR3 extends over 14 amino acids. V was pared by 2 bases and J by 4 bases, with 12 bases between. Per germline, CDR1 SGHRS and CDR2 YFSETQ. The full variable domain, completed using reference TRBV5-1 and TRBJ1-1, is KAGVTQTPRYLIKTRGQQVTLSCSPISGHRSVSWYQQTPGQGLQFLFEYFSETQRNKGNFPGRFSGRQFSNSRSEMNVSTLELGDSALYLCASSLQGTATEAFFGQGTRLTVV.

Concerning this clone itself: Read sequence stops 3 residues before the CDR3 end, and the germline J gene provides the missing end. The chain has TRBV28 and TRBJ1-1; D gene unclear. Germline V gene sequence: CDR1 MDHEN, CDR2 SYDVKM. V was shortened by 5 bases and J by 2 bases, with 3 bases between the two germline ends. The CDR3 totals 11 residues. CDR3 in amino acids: CASSPNTEAFF. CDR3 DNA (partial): TGTGCCAGCAGTCCAAACACTGAA.

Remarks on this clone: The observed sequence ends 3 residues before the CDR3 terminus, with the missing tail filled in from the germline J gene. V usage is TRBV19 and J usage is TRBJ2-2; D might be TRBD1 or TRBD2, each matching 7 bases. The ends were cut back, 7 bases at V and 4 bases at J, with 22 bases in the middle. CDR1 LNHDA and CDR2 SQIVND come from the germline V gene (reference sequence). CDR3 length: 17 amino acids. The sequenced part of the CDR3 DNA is TGTGCCAGTAAAGACAGGGAGGGCGTATGGGGCACCGGGGAG. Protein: CASKDREGVWGTGE. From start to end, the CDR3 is CASKDREGVWGTGELFF.

CDR3 DNA, as far as it was read: TGTGCCAGCAGCTCGACTAGTTTCCAAGAGACC. Translation gives CASSSTSFQET. The CDR3 reads in full as CASSSTSFQETQYF. The gene calls are TRBV7-6 and TRBJ2-5; possible D gene TRBD2, 6 bases. From the germline J gene comes the end of the CDR3, since the read stops 3 residues before it. Germline V CDR1 and CDR2: SGHVS, FNYEAQ. This CDR3 has 14 amino acids. V dropped 4 bases and J dropped 1 base, with 10 bases sitting between them.

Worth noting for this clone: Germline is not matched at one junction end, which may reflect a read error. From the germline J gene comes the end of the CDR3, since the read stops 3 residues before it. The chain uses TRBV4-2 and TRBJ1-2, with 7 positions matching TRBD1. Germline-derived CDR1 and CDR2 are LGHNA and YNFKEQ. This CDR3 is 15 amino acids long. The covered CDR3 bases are TGCGCCAGCAGCCAAGACGCCAGGGGGAGTGGTGGC. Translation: CASSQDARGSGG. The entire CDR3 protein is CASSQDARGSGGYTF.

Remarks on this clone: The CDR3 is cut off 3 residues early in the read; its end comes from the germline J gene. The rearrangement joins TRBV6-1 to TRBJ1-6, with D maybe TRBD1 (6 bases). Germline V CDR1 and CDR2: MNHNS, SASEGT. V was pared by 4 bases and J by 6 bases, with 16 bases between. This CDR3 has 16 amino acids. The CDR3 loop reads CASSVQTRGANSPLHF. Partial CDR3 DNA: TGTGCCAGCAGTGTCCAAACCAGGGGTGCTAATTCACCC.

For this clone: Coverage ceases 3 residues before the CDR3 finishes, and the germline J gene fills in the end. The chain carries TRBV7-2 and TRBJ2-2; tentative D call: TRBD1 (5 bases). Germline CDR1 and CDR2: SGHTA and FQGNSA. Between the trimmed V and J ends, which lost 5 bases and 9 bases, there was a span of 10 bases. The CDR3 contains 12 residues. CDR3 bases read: TGTGCCAGCAGCCGCCGACAGTGGGAG. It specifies CASSRRQWE. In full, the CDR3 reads CASSRRQWELFF.

The CDR3 sequence is CASSLGGRGQETQYF. Incomplete CDR3 DNA: TGTGCCAGCAGCTTGGGAGGCAGGGGCCAAGAGACC. This sequence joins TRBV11-2 and TRBJ2-5; the D gene could be TRBD1 or TRBD2 (6 bases each). The DNA ends 3 residues before the CDR3 does, and the rest of the CDR3 is filled in from the germline J gene. The CDR3 has 15 amino acids. The germline V gene has CDR1 SGHAT and CDR2 FQNNGV. Deletions cut 3 bases from V and 1 base from J, with 12 bases between.

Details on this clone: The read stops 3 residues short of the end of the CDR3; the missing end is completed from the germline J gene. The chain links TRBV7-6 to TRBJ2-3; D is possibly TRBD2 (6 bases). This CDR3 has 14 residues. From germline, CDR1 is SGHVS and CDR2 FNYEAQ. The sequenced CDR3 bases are TGTGCCAGCAGCTCGACTAGTTTCCAAGAGACG. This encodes CASSSTSFQET. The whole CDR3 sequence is CASSSTSFQETQYF.

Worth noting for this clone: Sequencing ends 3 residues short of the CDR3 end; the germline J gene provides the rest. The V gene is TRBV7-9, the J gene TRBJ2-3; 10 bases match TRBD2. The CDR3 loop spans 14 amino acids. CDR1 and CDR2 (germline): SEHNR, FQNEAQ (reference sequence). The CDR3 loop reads CASSLTSGEETQYF. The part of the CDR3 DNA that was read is TGTGCCAGCAGCTTAACTAGCGGGGAGGAGACG.

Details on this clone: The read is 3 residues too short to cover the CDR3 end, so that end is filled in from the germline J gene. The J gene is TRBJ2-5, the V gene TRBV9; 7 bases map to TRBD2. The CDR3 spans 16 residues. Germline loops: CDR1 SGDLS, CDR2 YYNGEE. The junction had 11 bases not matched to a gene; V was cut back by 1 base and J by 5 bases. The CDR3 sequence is CASSVNMGGTGETQYF. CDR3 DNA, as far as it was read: TGTGCCAGCAGCGTAAATATGGGGGGGACGGGGGAGACC. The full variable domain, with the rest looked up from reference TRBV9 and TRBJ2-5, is DSGVTQTPKHLITATGQRVTLRCSPRSGDLSVYWYQQSLDQGLQFLIQYYNGEERAKGNILERFSAQQFPDLHSELNLSSLELGDSALYFCASSVNMGGTGETQYFGPGTRLLVL.

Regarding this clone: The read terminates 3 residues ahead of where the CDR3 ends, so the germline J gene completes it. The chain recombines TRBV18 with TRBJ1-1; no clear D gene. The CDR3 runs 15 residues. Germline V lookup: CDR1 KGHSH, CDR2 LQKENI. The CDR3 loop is CASSPRLNAKNIAFF. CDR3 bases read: TGTGCCAGCTCACCCCGATTGAATGCCAAAAACATT.

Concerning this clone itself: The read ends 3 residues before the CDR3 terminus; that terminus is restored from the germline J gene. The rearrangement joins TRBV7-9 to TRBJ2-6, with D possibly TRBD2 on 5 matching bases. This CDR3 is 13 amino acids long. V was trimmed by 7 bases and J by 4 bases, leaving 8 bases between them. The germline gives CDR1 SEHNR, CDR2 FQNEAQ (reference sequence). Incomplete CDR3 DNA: TGTGCCAGCACCCAGCGGGGGGCCAACGTC. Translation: CASTQRGANV. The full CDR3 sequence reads CASTQRGANVLTF.

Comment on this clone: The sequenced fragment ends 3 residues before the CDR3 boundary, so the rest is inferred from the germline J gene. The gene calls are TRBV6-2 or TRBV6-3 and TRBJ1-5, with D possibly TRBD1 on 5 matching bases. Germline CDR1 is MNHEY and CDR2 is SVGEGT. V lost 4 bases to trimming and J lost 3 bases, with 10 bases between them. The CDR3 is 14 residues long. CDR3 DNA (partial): TGTGCCAGCAGTTTACCAGGGTACAATCAGCCC. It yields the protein CASSLPGYNQP. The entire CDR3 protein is CASSLPGYNQPQHF.

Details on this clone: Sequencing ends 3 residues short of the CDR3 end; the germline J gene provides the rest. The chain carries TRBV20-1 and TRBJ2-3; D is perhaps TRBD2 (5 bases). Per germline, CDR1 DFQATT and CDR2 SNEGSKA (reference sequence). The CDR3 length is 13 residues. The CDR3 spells CSARSSGQETQYF. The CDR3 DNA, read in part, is TGCAGTGCTAGATCCAGCGGCCAAGAGACG.

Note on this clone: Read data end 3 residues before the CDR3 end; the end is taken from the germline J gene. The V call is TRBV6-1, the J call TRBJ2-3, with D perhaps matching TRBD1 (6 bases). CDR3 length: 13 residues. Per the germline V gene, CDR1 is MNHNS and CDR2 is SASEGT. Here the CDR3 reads CASSATGYQPQYF. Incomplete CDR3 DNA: TGTGCCAGCAGTGCGACAGGCTATCAGCCG.

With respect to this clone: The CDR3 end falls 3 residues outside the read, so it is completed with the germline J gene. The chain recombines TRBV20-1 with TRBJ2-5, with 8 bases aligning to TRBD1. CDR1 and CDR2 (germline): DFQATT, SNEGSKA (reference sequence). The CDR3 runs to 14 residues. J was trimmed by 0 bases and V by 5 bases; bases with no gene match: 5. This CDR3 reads CSAGMDRDQETQYF. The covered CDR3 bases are TGCAGTGCTGGGATGGACAGGGACCAAGAGACC.